The 27 T cell receptor beta chains presented below share a single source sample, sequenced in a study of blood T cell repertoires in COVID-19. Using immunoSEQ multiplex PCR, the repertoire was profiled, and TCRdb retains in-frame clones only, with some absent. This table has about 180,000 clones, over 75% appearing once. The sample consisted of peripheral blood. All receptors derive from a person between 65 and 79 years old with COVID-19, enrolled during active disease.

V and J are TRBV5-4 and TRBJ2-3; tentative D call: TRBD2 (6 bases). V lost 4 bases and J lost 9, with 18 bases in between. Germline loops: CDR1 SGHNT, CDR2 YYREEE (reference sequence). The CDR3 has 14 residues. CDR3 nucleotides: TGTGCCAGCAGCCCCCCCGGCGGGGCGAAAACGCAGTATTTT. This gives the protein CASSPPGGAKTQYF.

The rearrangement uses TRBV5-4 and TRBJ1-2; TRBD1 is a possible D gene (6 bases). Germline V gene data show CDR1 as SGHNT and CDR2 as YYREEE (reference sequence). V lost 4 bases and J lost 1, with 14 bases in between. This CDR3 is built from 15 residues. CDR3 sequence: CASSLQGALNYGYTF. CDR3 in DNA: TGTGCCAGCAGCCTACAGGGAGCTCTTAACTATGGCTACACCTTC.

The V gene is TRBV11-2, the J gene TRBJ2-5, with TRBD2 as a possible D gene (6 bases). V was trimmed by 1 base and J by 0 bases, leaving 9 bases between them. Germline-derived CDR1 and CDR2 are SGHAT and FQNNGV. The CDR3 contains 15 residues. CDR3 in DNA: TGTGCCAGCAGCTTAGCCGGAGGGAACCAAGAGACCCAGTACTTC. Translation: CASSLAGGNQETQYF.

The rearrangement uses TRBV12-3 or TRBV12-4 and TRBJ2-1; possibly TRBD1 for D (5 bases). This CDR3 is built from 13 residues. The V end was cut by 3 bases, the J end by 6 bases, with 9 bases between. The CDR3 bases are TGTGCCAGCAGTTTTCAGGGCGGCAATGAGCAGTTCTTC. Protein sequence: CASSFQGGNEQFF.

The V and J genes are TRBV7-2 and TRBJ2-1, with 12 bases matching TRBD2. The CDR3 spans 15 residues. Germline V gene sequence: CDR1 SGHTA, CDR2 FQGNSA. After removal of 5 bases from V and 6 bases from J, the junction contained 5 bases not matched to a gene. The CDR3 protein is CASSPPGLAGNEQFF. The CDR3 nucleotides read TGTGCCAGCAGCCCCCCGGGACTAGCGGGCAATGAGCAGTTCTTC.

V and J are TRBV14 and TRBJ1-3; 8 nucleotides match TRBD1. Germline V gives CDR1 SGHDN, CDR2 FVKESK. J gave up 1 base and V 4 bases, and 6 bases lay outside the gene matches. The CDR3 totals 16 residues. The CDR3 region is CASSRDRLGSGNTIYF. CDR3 DNA: TGTGCCAGCAGCCGGGACAGGCTCGGGTCTGGAAACACCATATATTTT.

The chain is built from TRBV3-1 (or the pseudogene TRBV3-2) and TRBJ2-5, with D possibly being TRBD2 (6 bases). CDR3 length equals 16 residues. Trimming shortened V by 0 bases and J by 1 base, and 12 bases separated the two germline ends. From germline, CDR1 is LGHDT and CDR2 YNNKEL (reference sequence). The CDR3 reads CASSQDTRDCQETQYF. CDR3 coding DNA: TGTGCCAGCAGCCAAGATACGCGGGACTGCCAAGAGACCCAGTACTTC.

The CDR3 DNA reads TGTGCCAGCAGCTTAGTTGGGGGGACCGGGGAGCTGTTTTTT. Translation: CASSLVGGTGELFF. This chain uses TRBV7-6 with TRBJ2-2; D is possibly TRBD2 (6 bases). The CDR3 has 14 amino acids. Per the germline V gene, CDR1 is SGHVS and CDR2 is FNYEAQ. Trimming removed 1 base from V and 5 bases from J, with 8 bases in between.

The V gene is TRBV18, the J gene TRBJ2-7; 9 bases fit TRBD1. This CDR3 has 14 residues. Germline V gene data show CDR1 as KGHSH and CDR2 as LQKENI. V was clipped by 5 bases and J by 6 bases; unmatched bases: 8. This CDR3 is CASSSQGAGSEQYF. The CDR3 DNA reads TGTGCCAGCTCATCACAGGGGGCGGGCTCCGAGCAGTACTTC.

This chain links TRBV7-8 with TRBJ1-3; maybe TRBD1 (6 bases). Germline V gene sequence: CDR1 SGHVS, CDR2 FQNEAQ. CDR3 length equals 18 residues. The V gene lost 1 base and the J gene lost 0 bases, with 16 bases spanning the gap. The CDR3 region is CASSLVRRTGISGNTIYF. CDR3 bases: TGTGCCAGCAGCTTAGTTCGAAGAACAGGGATCTCTGGAAACACCATATATTTT.

The chain joins TRBV19 to TRBJ2-1; perhaps TRBD2 as D (5 bases). The CDR3 is made up of 15 amino acids. Trimming pared 6 bases from V and 4 bases from J, leaving 16 bases between. Germline CDR1 is LNHDA and CDR2 is SQIVND (reference sequence). DNA for the CDR3: TGTGCCAGTAGGCCCGGCGAGGGCCCGTACAATGAGCAGTTCTTC. It codes for CASRPGEGPYNEQFF.

DNA for the CDR3: TGTGCCACCAGTGATAGGCCTAGCGGGGGGGCTTTTGAGCAGTTCTTC. It specifies CATSDRPSGGAFEQFF. The chain joins TRBV24-1 to TRBJ2-1, with 12 bases matching TRBD2. Per the germline V gene, CDR1 is KGHDR and CDR2 is SFDVKD. The ends lost 3 bases at V and 9 bases at J; junction bases unmatched: 8. The CDR3 extends over 16 amino acids.

This clone was picked up one time. This chain connects TRBV7-6 to TRBJ1-3; 10 bases match TRBD1. In germline, CDR1 is SGHVS, CDR2 FNYEAQ. J lost 1 base, V lost 4 bases, and 19 bases had no gene match. There are 21 residues in the CDR3. The CDR3, as DNA: TGTGCCAGCAGCTCGGGTCTGGGGACAGGGGTAGGTCCGATGTCTGGAAACACCATATATTTT. Amino acids: CASSSGLGTGVGPMSGNTIYF.

This chain's CDR3 is CATSDLGQGSTDTQYF. The DNA of the CDR3 is TGTGCCACCAGTGATTTAGGGCAGGGGAGCACAGATACGCAGTATTTT. This sequence joins TRBV24-1 and TRBJ2-3; possibly TRBD1 for D (6 bases). Germline CDR1 and CDR2: KGHDR and SFDVKD. This CDR3 is 16 amino acids long. Trimming removed 1 base at V and 0 bases at J, with 10 bases between.

The rearrangement joins TRBV19 to TRBJ2-7, with TRBD1 matching over 9 bases. V lost 4 bases to trimming and J lost 3 bases; unmatched junction nucleotides: 4. Germline CDR1 LNHDA, CDR2 SQIVND (reference sequence). CDR3 size: 14 residues. CDR3 coding DNA: TGTGCCAGTAGTACGGGACAGGGATACTACGAGCAGTACTTC. Amino acids: CASSTGQGYYEQYF. Supplemented by reference TRBV19 and TRBJ2-7, the full variable domain reads DGGITQSPKYLFRKEGQNVTLSCEQNLNHDAMYWYRQDPGQGLRLIYYSQIVNDFQKGDIAEGYSVSREKKESFPLTVTSAQKNPTAFYLCASSTGQGYYEQYFGPGTRLTVT.

This CDR3 is CASSNTGQGTHEQFF. The CDR3, as DNA: TGTGCCAGCAGCAATACGGGACAGGGGACCCATGAGCAGTTCTTC. The chain couples TRBV7-9 to TRBJ2-1, with 10 nucleotides matching TRBD1. The CDR3 covers 15 residues. Germline V gene sequence: CDR1 SEHNR, CDR2 FQNEAQ (reference sequence). Losses at the gene ends were 5 bases for V and 8 bases for J; bases not matched to a gene: 9.

This chain joins TRBV28 and TRBJ2-5; weak D call: TRBD2 (7 bases). This CDR3 spans 16 amino acids. CDR1 is MDHEN and CDR2 is SYDVKM in the germline V gene. The V gene lost 5 bases and the J gene lost 4 bases, with 20 bases spanning the gap. The CDR3 protein is CASSPLGAGAAETQYF. CDR3 coding DNA: TGTGCCAGCAGTCCCCTCGGGGCGGGGGCGGCAGAGACCCAGTACTTC.

The chain employs TRBV30 and TRBJ2-7; 10 nucleotides agree with TRBD1. V shed 1 base, J shed 4 bases, and the junction held 4 bases outside the gene matches. Germline CDR1 and CDR2: GTSNPN and SVGIG (reference sequence). The CDR3 consists of 14 residues. CDR3 sequence: CAWSAGTGVYEQYF. The DNA of the CDR3 is TGTGCCTGGAGTGCCGGGACAGGGGTTTACGAGCAGTACTTC.

The chain carries TRBV6-2 or TRBV6-3 and TRBJ1-2; a possible D gene is TRBD1 (6 bases). Germline values: CDR1 MNHEY, CDR2 SVGEGT. The CDR3 covers 14 residues. The V end lost 6 bases, the J end lost 6 bases, and 17 bases lay between the germline ends. The CDR3 is CASSPVSGVDGYTF. CDR3 sequence (DNA): TGTGCCAGCAGCCCGGTCTCAGGGGTAGATGGCTACACCTTC.

The chain is built from TRBV4-3 and TRBJ1-2; D is possibly TRBD1 (5 bases). Deletions cut 3 bases from V and 8 bases from J, with 19 bases between. CDR1 and CDR2 from the germline V gene are LGHNA and YSLEER. The CDR3 is 15 residues long. The CDR3 DNA reads as TGCGCCAGCAGCCAGGTGGGGGGAGCTTGGAGGGGCTACACCTTC. This gives the protein CASSQVGGAWRGYTF.

The chain recombines TRBV7-8 with TRBJ2-7, with 7 positions matching TRBD2. Losses at the gene ends were 1 base for V and 1 base for J; bases not matched to a gene: 7. From germline, CDR1 is SGHVS and CDR2 FQNEAQ. The CDR3 is made up of 16 amino acids. The CDR3 is CASSLGTGLLSYEQYF. The DNA for the CDR3 is TGTGCCAGCAGCTTAGGAACGGGACTACTATCCTACGAGCAGTACTTC.

This sequence joins TRBV6-5 and TRBJ2-5, with 7 positions matching TRBD1. Per the germline V gene, CDR1 is MNHEY and CDR2 is SVGAGI. The CDR3 contains 14 residues. Germline trimming cut 6 bases from V and 1 base from J; bases unmatched to any gene: 5. The CDR3 here is CASSLTGVQETQYF. The CDR3 DNA sequence: TGTGCCAGCAGCTTAACAGGGGTCCAAGAGACCCAGTACTTC.

This sequence joins TRBV19 and TRBJ1-5, with 7 nucleotides matching TRBD1. The CDR3 has 13 residues. J gave up 7 bases and V 6 bases, and 6 bases lay outside the gene matches. Per the germline V gene, CDR1 is LNHDA and CDR2 is SQIVND (reference sequence). Here the CDR3 reads CASSTGEKQPQHF. DNA of the CDR3: TGTGCCAGTAGCACAGGGGAGAAACAGCCCCAGCATTTT.

This clone appeared a single time. Here the CDR3 reads CAISRGVPGANVLTF. The CDR3 nucleotides read TGTGCCATTTCCCGGGGAGTGCCTGGGGCCAACGTCCTGACTTTC. The V call is TRBV6-6, the J call TRBJ2-6; a weak D match, TRBD2 (5 bases). The germline V gene encodes CDR1 MNHNY and CDR2 SVGAGI (reference sequence). The V gene lost 10 bases and the J gene lost 2 bases, with 15 bases spanning the gap. There are 15 residues in the CDR3.

The rearrangement uses TRBV28 and TRBJ1-5, with 8 bases matching TRBD1. Germline CDR1 MDHEN, CDR2 SYDVKM. Trimming cost V 6 bases and J 7 bases; bases outside gene matches: 8. The CDR3 has 14 amino acids. DNA for the CDR3: TGTGCCAGCAGACCAGGGGGCTGGGGGCAGCCCCAGCATTTT. Translation gives CASRPGGWGQPQHF.

V and J are TRBV10-2 and TRBJ2-5; D possibly corresponds to TRBD2 (6 bases). Germline V gene sequence: CDR1 WSHSY, CDR2 SAAADI. Trimming stripped 4 bases from V and 5 bases from J, with 20 bases between. This CDR3 has 16 residues. This chain's CDR3 is CASSVQGTAIRETQYF. DNA of the CDR3: TGCGCCAGCAGTGTGCAAGGGACTGCAATCAGGGAGACCCAGTACTTC.

This clone was observed a single time. CDR3 residues: CASSPRLESEAFF. The CDR3 DNA sequence: TGTGCCAGCAGCCCCCGTTTGGAGTCTGAAGCTTTCTTT. The J gene is TRBJ1-1, the V gene TRBV9; D ambiguous. V lost 4 bases and J lost 6, with 13 bases in between. CDR3 length: 13 residues. Germline V gene data show CDR1 as SGDLS and CDR2 as YYNGEE.